Reported below is one T cell receptor (beta chain). The antigen remains undetermined. The PCR ran on 60 Vbeta and 13 Jbeta primers. Assay used: immunoSEQ multiplex PCR; TCRdb lists only in-frame clones, some missing. The profile shows under 150,000 clones, 81% of them singletons. The data stem from a study of cytomegalovirus exposure and HLA in healthy donors. Study context: Early released data had around 88 million unique TCRs, all coming from HLA-typed donors. Of roughly 400 genotyped donors, more than 65% grouped in the Caucasian-associated ancestry cluster.

Study-level points and caveats: Reported results showed that the classifier diagnosed cytomegalovirus status with high specificity and sensitivity. Later analysis demonstrated an association between a missense DCLRE1C variant and TCR beta V- and J-gene trimming.

The CDR3 has 16 residues. Germline V gene lookup returns CDR1 SGDLS and CDR2 YYNGEE. The V gene lost 5 bases and the J gene lost 7 bases, with 22 bases spanning the gap. J is TRBJ2-1 and V is TRBV9, with a tentative D call TRBD2 (6 bases). Material: PBMCs. The sequence was collected from a woman aged 30 to 39 in good health and CMV-seronegative. The CDR3 protein is CASSLEWDLGLNEQFF. The CDR3 DNA reads as TGTGCCAGCAGTCTAGAATGGGACTTGGGGCTAAATGAGCAGTTCTTC.